One sample yielded the 32 T cell receptor beta chains listed below, sequenced in a study of OX40 agonist ivuxolimab in advanced cancers. Produced via immunoSEQ multiplex PCR; TCRdb's table is partial and in-frame only. Among tens of thousands of clones listed, just under 85% were seen once. The input for sequencing was CD4+ or CD8+ T cells sorted from blood, taken in a trial of the OX40 agonist ivuxolimab. The receptors were sampled from an adult with an advanced solid tumor such as melanoma, head and neck, liver or kidney cancer.

The chain employs TRBV9 and TRBJ2-1; a weak D match, TRBD1 (6 bases). Germline V gene data show CDR1 as SGDLS and CDR2 as YYNGEE. The V gene lost 4 bases and the J gene lost 6 bases, with 20 bases spanning the gap. This CDR3 is built from 16 residues. As DNA, the CDR3 is TGTGCCAGCAGCATCACAGGGAGCGTGGTCCGCAATGAGCAGTTCTTC. Protein sequence: CASSITGSVVRNEQFF.

In regard to this clone: The same CDR3 also results from other DNA sequences found in this sample. The chain combines TRBV4-2 with TRBJ2-3; tentatively, D is TRBD2 (6 bases). Per the germline V gene, CDR1 is LGHNA and CDR2 is YNFKEQ. Trimming pared 0 bases from V and 5 bases from J, leaving 15 bases between. CDR3 size: 16 residues. The CDR3: CASSQDLASGVDTQYF. The CDR3 coding sequence is TGTGCCAGCAGCCAAGACCTAGCCTCGGGGGTAGATACGCAGTATTTT.

This chain joins TRBV5-1 and TRBJ1-1, with a tentative D call TRBD1 (6 bases). CDR3 length: 13 amino acids. The germline V gene has CDR1 SGHRS and CDR2 YFSETQ. V lost 8 bases to trimming and J lost 4 bases, with 15 bases between them. The CDR3 loop is CASQGIDGTEAFF. Written as DNA, the CDR3 is TGCGCCAGTCAGGGGATCGATGGCACTGAAGCTTTCTTT. The full variable domain, in which reference TRBV5-1 and TRBJ1-1 provide the parts outside the CDR3, is KAGVTQTPRYLIKTRGQQVTLSCSPISGHRSVSWYQQTPGQGLQFLFEYFSETQRNKGNFPGRFSGRQFSNSRSEMNVSTLELGDSALYLCASQGIDGTEAFFGQGTRLTVV.

This chain links TRBV11-3 with TRBJ2-7; 11 bases line up with TRBD2. CDR1 and CDR2 from the germline V gene are SGHNT and YENEEA. This CDR3 is built from 15 residues. Trimming at V came to 7 bases and at J to 4 bases, leaving 9 bases not matched to a gene. The CDR3 sequence is CASTRGTSGKYEQYF. In nucleotides, the CDR3 is TGTGCCAGCACCCGAGGGACTAGCGGAAAATACGAGCAGTACTTC.

As regards this clone: Other nucleotide sequences in the sample specify the same CDR3. The chain uses TRBV5-6 and TRBJ2-2; D not certain. The CDR3 is 14 residues long. The ends were cut back, 0 bases at V and 2 bases at J, with 5 bases in the middle. The germline CDR1 and CDR2 sequences are SGHDT and YYEEEE. This CDR3 reads CASSLGHNTGELFF. The CDR3 coding sequence is TGTGCCAGCAGCTTGGGACACAACACCGGGGAGCTGTTTTTT. Drawing the rest from reference TRBV5-6 and TRBJ2-2, the complete variable domain is DAGVTQSPTHLIKTRGQQVTLRCSPKSGHDTVSWYQQALGQGPQFIFQYYEEEERQRGNFPDRFSGHQFPNYSSELNVNALLLGDSALYLCASSLGHNTGELFFGEGSRLTVL.

V usage is TRBV11-2 and J usage is TRBJ1-1; D not resolved. V was trimmed by 1 base and J by 4 bases, leaving 10 bases between them. Germline V lookup: CDR1 SGHAT, CDR2 FQNNGV. The CDR3 has 14 residues. As DNA, the CDR3 is TGTGCCAGCAGCTTAGCTGCCCGGGGCACTGAAGCTTTCTTT. It is translated as CASSLAARGTEAFF.

The chain employs TRBV5-5 and TRBJ1-1; 7 bases align to TRBD1. The germline gives CDR1 SGHKS, CDR2 YYEKEE (reference sequence). This CDR3 is 15 amino acids long. Trimming removed 4 bases from V and 4 bases from J; junction bases left unmatched: 10. The CDR3 reads CASSARTGGTTEAFF. The CDR3, as DNA: TGTGCCAGCAGCGCACGGACAGGTGGGACCACTGAAGCTTTCTTT.

In its sample, this clone ranks as medium-sized. This chain joins TRBV19 and TRBJ2-3, with 8 bases fitting TRBD2. The germline V gene has CDR1 LNHDA and CDR2 SQIVND (reference sequence). V shed 5 bases and J 4 bases; nucleotides not matched to a gene: 2. CDR3 length: 13 amino acids. The CDR3 loop reads CASSELAADTQYF. DNA of the CDR3: TGTGCCAGTAGTGAACTAGCGGCAGATACGCAGTATTTT. Full variable domain (missing parts from reference TRBV19 and TRBJ2-3): DGGITQSPKYLFRKEGQNVTLSCEQNLNHDAMYWYRQDPGQGLRLIYYSQIVNDFQKGDIAEGYSVSREKKESFPLTVTSAQKNPTAFYLCASSELAADTQYFGPGTRLTVL.

This clone occurred once. The J gene is TRBJ1-5, the V gene TRBV30; no clear D. Germline V gene sequence: CDR1 GTSNPN, CDR2 SVGIG (reference sequence). V lost 2 bases and J lost 1, with 15 bases in between. This CDR3 has 16 residues. The CDR3 loop reads CAWSTGLVRSNQPQHF. In DNA form, the CDR3 reads TGTGCCTGGAGTACGGGGTTAGTTCGAAGCAATCAGCCCCAGCATTTT.

In its sample, this clone was seen a few times. The chain recombines TRBV27 with TRBJ1-1; D possibly corresponds to TRBD1 (5 bases). The V gene lost 3 bases and the J gene lost 2 bases, with 10 bases spanning the gap. Germline loops: CDR1 MNHEY, CDR2 SMNVEV (reference sequence). There are 14 residues in the CDR3. Here the CDR3 reads CASSFRQRNTEAFF. CDR3 bases: TGTGCCAGCAGTTTCAGACAGAGAAACACTGAAGCTTTCTTT.

This chain connects TRBV6-5 to TRBJ1-4, with D maybe TRBD1 (6 bases). This CDR3 has 16 amino acids. Per germline, CDR1 MNHEY and CDR2 SVGAGI. The ends were cut back, 0 bases at V and 7 bases at J, with 15 bases in the middle. The CDR3, as DNA: TGTGCCAGCAGTTACTCCGGACAGTCTAGTGGTGAAAAACTGTTTTTT. It is translated as CASSYSGQSSGEKLFF.

The V gene is TRBV5-1, the J gene TRBJ2-1, with TRBD1 matching 7 bases. Per germline, CDR1 SGHRS and CDR2 YFSETQ. V dropped 0 bases and J dropped 10; count of bases not matched to a gene: 1. The CDR3 contains 12 residues. The CDR3 DNA follows: TGCGCCAGCAGCTTGGAACAGGGGGAGCAGTTCTTC. As protein: CASSLEQGEQFF.

This clone was seen just once. The CDR3 nucleotides are TGTGCCAGCAGTGAAGTGGCAGGGCGCGGGGAGACCCAGTACTTC. Its translation: CASSEVAGRGETQYF. This sequence joins TRBV6-1 and TRBJ2-5; TRBD1 or TRBD2 may be the D gene (5 bases each). The CDR3 totals 15 residues. Trimming cost V 1 base and J 5 bases, with 14 bases left between them. Germline V CDR1 and CDR2: MNHNS, SASEGT.

The chain joins TRBV4-3 to TRBJ1-2; TRBD1 agrees at 9 bases. There are 13 residues in the CDR3. Trimming cost V 1 base and J 8 bases; bases outside gene matches: 2. In germline, CDR1 is LGHNA, CDR2 YSLEER. CDR3: CASSQGTGGGYTF. Here the CDR3 DNA reads TGCGCCAGCAGCCAAGGCACAGGGGGCGGCTACACCTTC.

The V and J genes are TRBV11-2 and TRBJ2-7; tentative D call: TRBD1 (6 bases). Deletions cut 6 bases from V and 5 bases from J, with 20 bases between. Germline V CDR1 and CDR2: SGHAT, FQNNGV. The CDR3 length is 15 residues. The CDR3 loop reads CASRPNRRTAHEQYF. CDR3 bases: TGTGCCAGCAGACCTAACAGGAGGACAGCCCACGAGCAGTACTTC.

This sequence joins TRBV30 and TRBJ1-2; 7 positions match TRBD1. The junction had 2 bases not matched to a gene; V was cut back by 4 bases and J by 0 bases. This CDR3 has 13 residues. Germline assignment: CDR1 GTSNPN and CDR2 SVGIG (reference sequence). CDR3 sequence (DNA): TGTGCCTGGATCCAGGGGGCTAACTATGGCTACACCTTC. Amino acids: CAWIQGANYGYTF. Supplemented by reference TRBV30 and TRBJ1-2, the full variable domain reads SQTIHQWPATLVQPVGSPLSLECTVEGTSNPNLYWYRQAAGRGLQLLFYSVGIGQISSEVPQNLSASRPQDRQFILSSKKLLLSDSGFYLCAWIQGANYGYTFGSGTRLTVV.

This chain links TRBV27 with TRBJ1-1, with D unclear. CDR1 is MNHEY and CDR2 is SMNVEV in the germline V gene (reference sequence). Trimming cost V 0 bases and J 5 bases, with 7 bases left between them. The CDR3 has 13 residues. CDR3 coding DNA: TGTGCCAGCAGTTTATCTGTGGAGACTGAAGCTTTCTTT. It encodes CASSLSVETEAFF.

The chain employs TRBV5-6 and TRBJ2-2; TRBD1 agrees at 8 bases. This CDR3 is built from 14 residues. Germline CDR1 is SGHDT and CDR2 is YYEEEE. Trimming at V came to 6 bases and at J to 0 bases, leaving 1 base not matched to a gene. As DNA, the CDR3 is TGTGCCAGCACGGGACAGGCGAACACCGGGGAGCTGTTTTTT. Its translation: CASTGQANTGELFF.

This rearrangement joins TRBV19 to TRBJ2-1; TRBD2 matches 8 bases. The ends lost 4 bases at V and 10 bases at J; junction bases unmatched: 3. The CDR3 contains 12 residues. Germline CDR1 reads LNHDA; CDR2 reads SQIVND (reference sequence). The chain's CDR3 is CASSTLAGEQFF. The CDR3, as DNA: TGTGCCAGTAGTACGTTAGCGGGAGAGCAGTTCTTC. The entire variable domain, with the rest obtained from reference TRBV19 and TRBJ2-1, is as follows: DGGITQSPKYLFRKEGQNVTLSCEQNLNHDAMYWYRQDPGQGLRLIYYSQIVNDFQKGDIAEGYSVSREKKESFPLTVTSAQKNPTAFYLCASSTLAGEQFFGPGTRLTVL.

This chain joins TRBV20-1 and TRBJ2-3; D not certain. The V end was cut by 8 bases, the J end by 3 bases, with 9 bases between. The germline gives CDR1 DFQATT, CDR2 SNEGSKA (reference sequence). The CDR3 runs to 11 residues. This chain's CDR3 is CSTFVTDTQYF. CDR3 in DNA: TGCAGTACCTTCGTAACAGATACGCAGTATTTT.

This clone showed up just a few times. The V call is TRBV7-3, the J call TRBJ2-2; tentative D call: TRBD2 (6 bases). Per the germline V gene, CDR1 is SGHTA and CDR2 is FQGTGA. The V and J ends lost 5 bases and 5 bases respectively, with 12 bases between them. This CDR3 region has 14 residues. CDR3 bases: TGTGCCAGCAGCCCATCCGGGGGTACCGGGGAGCTGTTTTTT. Protein sequence: CASSPSGGTGELFF.

J is TRBJ2-4 and V is TRBV28; 7 bases match TRBD2. Losses at the gene ends were 2 bases for V and 0 bases for J; bases not matched to a gene: 1. This CDR3 has 15 amino acids. Germline V gene lookup returns CDR1 MDHEN and CDR2 SYDVKM. CDR3 coding DNA: TGTGCCAGCAGTTTAAGCGGGATAGCCAAAAACATTCAGTACTTC. As protein: CASSLSGIAKNIQYF.

The J gene is TRBJ1-2, the V gene TRBV18; D remains unclear. The germline V gene has CDR1 KGHSH and CDR2 LQKENI. The CDR3 has 14 residues. With 5 bases removed from V and 1 base from J, the gap between germline ends came to 11 bases. Here the CDR3 reads CASSTGADNYGYTF. The DNA for the CDR3 is TGTGCCAGCTCAACTGGTGCCGATAACTATGGCTACACCTTC. Full variable domain (outside the CDR3, taken from reference TRBV18 and TRBJ1-2): NAGVMQNPRHLVRRRGQEARLRCSPMKGHSHVYWYRQLPEEGLKFMVYLQKENIIDESGMPKERFSAEFPKEGPSILRIQQVVRGDSAAYFCASSTGADNYGYTFGSGTRLTVV.

The chain combines TRBV27 with TRBJ1-2; D is ambiguous. The CDR3 length is 12 residues. Trimming took 5 bases from V and 2 from J, leaving 6 bases between them. CDR1 is MNHEY and CDR2 is SMNVEV in the germline V gene (reference sequence). CDR3: CASSRPNYGYTF. The DNA for the CDR3 is TGTGCCAGCAGTCGACCCAACTATGGCTACACCTTC.

The rearrangement joins TRBV7-9 to TRBJ2-2; TRBD2 might be the D (6 bases). This CDR3 comprises 16 residues. Germline CDR1 is SEHNR and CDR2 is FQNEAQ (reference sequence). The ends were cut back, 5 bases at V and 8 bases at J, with 21 bases in the middle. The DNA for the CDR3 is TGTGCCAGCAGCCAAAGAGCCGGGACTCCCAGGGGGGAGCTGTTTTTT. It codes for CASSQRAGTPRGELFF.

This chain joins TRBV10-3 and TRBJ2-1, with TRBD2 identical over 11 bases. The germline CDR1 and CDR2 sequences are ENHRY and SYGVKD. Trimming cost V 10 bases and J 3 bases; bases outside gene matches: 5. This CDR3 has 14 residues. The CDR3 coding sequence is TGTGCCAGAAACGGGACTAGCGGCTACAATGAGCAGTTCTTC. Translating gives CARNGTSGYNEQFF.

The V call is TRBV19, the J call TRBJ2-3, with D perhaps matching TRBD2 (5 bases). From germline, CDR1 is LNHDA and CDR2 SQIVND (reference sequence). V dropped 6 bases and J dropped 0 bases, with 25 bases sitting between them. The CDR3 runs to 19 residues. CDR3 coding DNA: TGTGCCAGTAGACTAGGAAGTTTTAGGACTGGTCCTAGCACAGATACGCAGTATTTT. Residues: CASRLGSFRTGPSTDTQYF.

The chain uses TRBV4-1 and TRBJ2-2, with no clear D. Germline CDR1 reads MGHRA; CDR2 reads YSYEKL. The CDR3 sequence is 16 residues long. The ends were cut back, 1 base at V and 7 bases at J, with 16 bases in the middle. This CDR3 reads CASSQVAWQLVGELFF. The DNA of the CDR3 is TGCGCCAGCAGCCAAGTGGCATGGCAGTTAGTCGGGGAGCTGTTTTTT.

The chain couples TRBV10-3 to TRBJ1-4; unclear D gene. The V end was cut by 10 bases, the J end by 5 bases, with 11 bases between. The CDR3 totals 12 residues. The V gene's germline CDR1 is ENHRY and CDR2 SYGVKD. The CDR3 coding sequence is TGTGCCACCCAGGACGGAAATGAAAAACTGTTTTTT. As protein: CATQDGNEKLFF.

The chain is built from TRBV6-5 and TRBJ2-7; tentative D call: TRBD1 (6 bases). This CDR3 contains 13 residues. The V gene lost 6 bases and the J gene lost 4 bases, with 13 bases spanning the gap. Germline lookup yields CDR1 MNHEY and CDR2 SVGAGI. In nucleotides, the CDR3 is TGTGCCAGCAGCCGCGGACAGCTATACGAGCAGTACTTC. It yields the protein CASSRGQLYEQYF.

J is TRBJ2-5 and V is TRBV6-5; TRBD2 aligns across 10 bases. The J call may be incorrect, as the DNA end agrees better with TRBJ2-7. The germline CDR1 and CDR2 sequences are MNHEY and SVGAGI. The CDR3 covers 15 residues. As DNA, the CDR3 is TGTGCCAGCAGTTACCGGACTAGCGGCACCTACGAGCAGTACTTC. The encoded protein is CASSYRTSGTYEQYF.

This clone was observed a few times. The chain joins TRBV18 to TRBJ1-5; perhaps TRBD1 as D (5 bases). This CDR3 is built from 14 residues. V lost 6 bases to trimming and J lost 0 bases, with 9 bases between them. Germline V CDR1 and CDR2: KGHSH, LQKENI. The DNA of the CDR3 is TGTGCCAGCTCGTCGACAGTTAGCAATCAGCCCCAGCATTTT. Its protein product is CASSSTVSNQPQHF.